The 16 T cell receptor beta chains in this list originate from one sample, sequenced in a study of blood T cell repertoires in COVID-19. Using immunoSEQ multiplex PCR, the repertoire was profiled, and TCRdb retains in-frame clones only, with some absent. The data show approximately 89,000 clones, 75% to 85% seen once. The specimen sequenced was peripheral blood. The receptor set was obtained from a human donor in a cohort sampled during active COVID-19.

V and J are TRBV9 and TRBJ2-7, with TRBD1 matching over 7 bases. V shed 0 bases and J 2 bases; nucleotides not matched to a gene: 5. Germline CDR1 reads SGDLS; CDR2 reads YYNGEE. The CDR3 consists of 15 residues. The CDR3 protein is CASSVGDSGAYEQYF. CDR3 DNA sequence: TGTGCCAGCAGCGTAGGGGACAGTGGGGCCTACGAGCAGTACTTC. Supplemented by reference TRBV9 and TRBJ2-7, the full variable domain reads DSGVTQTPKHLITATGQRVTLRCSPRSGDLSVYWYQQSLDQGLQFLIQYYNGEERAKGNILERFSAQQFPDLHSELNLSSLELGDSALYFCASSVGDSGAYEQYFGPGTRLTVT.

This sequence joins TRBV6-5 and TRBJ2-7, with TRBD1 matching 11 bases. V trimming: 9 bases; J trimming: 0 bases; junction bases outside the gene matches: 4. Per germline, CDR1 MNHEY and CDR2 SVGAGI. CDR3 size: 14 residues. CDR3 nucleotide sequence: TGTGCCAGTTCAGGGACAGGGGGCTCCTACGAGCAGTACTTC. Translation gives CASSGTGGSYEQYF.

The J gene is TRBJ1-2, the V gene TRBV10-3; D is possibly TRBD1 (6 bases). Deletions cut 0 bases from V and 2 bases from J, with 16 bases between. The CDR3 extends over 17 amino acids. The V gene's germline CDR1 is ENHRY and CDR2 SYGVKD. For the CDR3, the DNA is TGTGCCATCAGTGAGTCGGCCTCTGCTACAGGGAACTATGGCTACACCTTC. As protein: CAISESASATGNYGYTF.

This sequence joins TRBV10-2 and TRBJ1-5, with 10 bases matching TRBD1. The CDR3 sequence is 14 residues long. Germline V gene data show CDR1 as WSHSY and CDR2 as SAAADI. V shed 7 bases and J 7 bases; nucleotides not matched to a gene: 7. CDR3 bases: TGCGCCAGCAAAGAGGGGACAGGGGACCAGCCCCAGCATTTT. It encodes CASKEGTGDQPQHF.

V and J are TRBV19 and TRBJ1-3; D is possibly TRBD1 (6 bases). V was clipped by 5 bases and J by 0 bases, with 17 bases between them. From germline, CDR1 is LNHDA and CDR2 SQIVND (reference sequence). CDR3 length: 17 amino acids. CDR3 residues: CASSPTGQPFSGNTIYF. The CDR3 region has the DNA TGTGCCAGTAGTCCCACCGGACAGCCGTTCTCTGGAAACACCATATATTTT.

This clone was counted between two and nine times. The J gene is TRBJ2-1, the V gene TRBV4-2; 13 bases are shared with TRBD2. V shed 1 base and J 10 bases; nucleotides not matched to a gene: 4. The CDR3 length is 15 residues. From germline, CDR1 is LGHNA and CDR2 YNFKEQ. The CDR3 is CASSQGTSGSNEQFF. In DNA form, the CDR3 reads TGTGCCAGCAGCCAAGGGACTAGCGGGAGTAACGAGCAGTTCTTC.

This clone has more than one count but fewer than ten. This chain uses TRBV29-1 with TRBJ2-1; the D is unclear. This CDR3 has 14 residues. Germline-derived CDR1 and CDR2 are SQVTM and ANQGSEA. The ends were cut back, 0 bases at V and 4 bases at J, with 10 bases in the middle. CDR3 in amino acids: CSVEDRVNYNEQFF. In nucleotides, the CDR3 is TGCAGCGTTGAAGATCGAGTTAATTACAATGAGCAGTTCTTC.

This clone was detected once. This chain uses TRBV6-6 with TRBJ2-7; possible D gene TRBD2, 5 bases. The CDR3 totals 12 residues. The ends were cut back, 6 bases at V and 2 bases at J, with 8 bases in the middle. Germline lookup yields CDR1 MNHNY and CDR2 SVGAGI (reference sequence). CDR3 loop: CASRDSTYEQYF. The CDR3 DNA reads TGTGCCAGCAGGGACTCGACCTACGAGCAGTACTTC.

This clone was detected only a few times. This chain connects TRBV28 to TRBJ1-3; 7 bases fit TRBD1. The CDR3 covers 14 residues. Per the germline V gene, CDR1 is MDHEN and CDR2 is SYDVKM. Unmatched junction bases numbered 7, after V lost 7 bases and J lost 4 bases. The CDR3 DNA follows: TGTGCCAGCATCCCGGAGGACAGGGGAAACACCATATATTTT. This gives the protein CASIPEDRGNTIYF.

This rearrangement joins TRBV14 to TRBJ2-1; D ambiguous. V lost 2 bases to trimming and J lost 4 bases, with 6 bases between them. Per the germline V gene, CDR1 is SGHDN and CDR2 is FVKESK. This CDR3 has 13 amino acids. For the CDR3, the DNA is TGTGCCAGCAGCCAAAGAGTGTACAATGAGCAGTTCTTC. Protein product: CASSQRVYNEQFF.

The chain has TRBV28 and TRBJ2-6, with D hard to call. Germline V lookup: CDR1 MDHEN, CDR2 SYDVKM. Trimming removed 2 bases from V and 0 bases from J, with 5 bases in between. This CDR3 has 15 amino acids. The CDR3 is CASSLASSGANVLTF. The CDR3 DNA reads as TGTGCCAGCAGTTTAGCTAGCTCTGGGGCCAACGTCCTGACTTTC.

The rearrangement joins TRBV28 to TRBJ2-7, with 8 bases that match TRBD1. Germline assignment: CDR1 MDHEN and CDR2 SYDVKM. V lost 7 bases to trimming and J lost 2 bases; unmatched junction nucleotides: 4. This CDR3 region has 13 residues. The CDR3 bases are TGTGCCAGCATACGGACAGGGCCCTACGAGCAGTACTTC. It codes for CASIRTGPYEQYF.

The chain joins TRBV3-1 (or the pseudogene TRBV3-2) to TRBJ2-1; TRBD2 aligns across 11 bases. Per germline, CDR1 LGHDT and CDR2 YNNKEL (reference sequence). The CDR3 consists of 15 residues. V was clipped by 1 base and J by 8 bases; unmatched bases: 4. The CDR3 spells CASSQVPLAGDEQFF. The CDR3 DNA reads TGTGCCAGCAGCCAAGTTCCACTAGCGGGAGATGAGCAGTTCTTC.

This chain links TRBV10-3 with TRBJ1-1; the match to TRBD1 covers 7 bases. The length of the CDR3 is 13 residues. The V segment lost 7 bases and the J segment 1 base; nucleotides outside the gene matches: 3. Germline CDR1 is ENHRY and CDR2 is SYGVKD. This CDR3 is CAIKAGGNTEAFF. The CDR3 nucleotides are TGTGCCATCAAGGCAGGGGGGAACACTGAAGCTTTCTTT.

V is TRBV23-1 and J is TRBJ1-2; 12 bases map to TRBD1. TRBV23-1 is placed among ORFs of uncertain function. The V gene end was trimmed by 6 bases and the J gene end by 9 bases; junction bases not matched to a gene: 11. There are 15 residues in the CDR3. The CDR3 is CASSRTGTGGPRYTF. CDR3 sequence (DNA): TGCGCCAGCAGCCGGACCGGGACAGGGGGCCCACGCTACACCTTC.

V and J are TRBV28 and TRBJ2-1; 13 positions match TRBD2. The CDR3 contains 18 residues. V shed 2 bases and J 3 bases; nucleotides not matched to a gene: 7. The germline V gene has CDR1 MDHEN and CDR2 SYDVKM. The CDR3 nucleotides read TGTGCCAGCAGTTTAGAACTAGCGGGAGGGCCAAGCTACAATGAGCAGTTCTTC. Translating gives CASSLELAGGPSYNEQFF. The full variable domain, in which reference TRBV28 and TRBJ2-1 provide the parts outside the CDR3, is DVKVTQSSRYLVKRTGEKVFLECVQDMDHENMFWYRQDPGLGLRLIYFSYDVKMKEKGDIPEGYSVSREKKERFSLILESASTNQTSMYLCASSLELAGGPSYNEQFFGPGTRLTVL.